This T cell receptor (beta chain) derives from a study of human T cells and chemical hapten exposure. Turning to the study itself: There were per-sample TCR yield variations, arising mainly from small pooled library volume differences.

The CDR3 sequence is 13 residues long. Germline CDR1 is LGHNT and CDR2 is FRNRAP. V lost 2 bases and J lost 9, with 14 bases in between. General study results and limits: DPC sensitization produced no change in TCRs with frequency above 1 in 1000.

TCRdb reprocessed the RACE reads with MiXCR, giving one entry per CDR3 protein. The data show about 80,000 distinct CDR3 sequences, around 15% seen once. This clonotype was observed many times. What it binds is not known. Time point given: pre-sensitization, week 0. Stated treatment: therapeutic diphenylcyclopropenone sensitization with weekly scalp DPC. The sample in question was whole blood, obtained in connection with sensitization to the hapten diphenylcyclopropenone (DPC). This clonotype was obtained from a woman aged 45-65 years with alopecia areata. Some clones in this sample may be carry-over from other donors' samples. The chain employs TRBV12-5 and TRBJ2-7; D perhaps matches TRBD1 (6 bases). The CDR3, as DNA: TGTGCTAGTGGTTTGCCAGGGGCTTTCCGGCAGTACTTC. It yields the protein CASGLPGAFRQYF.